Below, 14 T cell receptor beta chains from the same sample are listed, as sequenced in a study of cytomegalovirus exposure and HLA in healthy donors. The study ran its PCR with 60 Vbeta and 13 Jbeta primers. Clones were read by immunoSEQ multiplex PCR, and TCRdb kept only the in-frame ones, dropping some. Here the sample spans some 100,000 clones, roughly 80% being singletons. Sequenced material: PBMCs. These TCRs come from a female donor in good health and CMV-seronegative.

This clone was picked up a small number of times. The CDR3 DNA reads TGTGCCAGCAGTGAGCCGGTCGAAAACACCGGGGAGCTGTTTTTT. Residues: CASSEPVENTGELFF. The chain joins TRBV6-1 to TRBJ2-2; D not resolved. This CDR3 region has 15 residues. V was trimmed by 3 bases and J by 2 bases, leaving 10 bases between them. Germline lookup yields CDR1 MNHNS and CDR2 SASEGT.

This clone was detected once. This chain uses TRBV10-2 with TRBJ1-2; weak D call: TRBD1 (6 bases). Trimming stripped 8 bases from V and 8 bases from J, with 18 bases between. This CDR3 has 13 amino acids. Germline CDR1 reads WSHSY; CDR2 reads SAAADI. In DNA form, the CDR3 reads TGCGCCAGCGGGGGCCTGACAGGCGACGGCTACACCTTC. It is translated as CASGGLTGDGYTF.

CDR3 nucleotides: TGCGCCAGCAGCTCAACAGGGGTGGATGAGCAGTTCTTC. This translates into CASSSTGVDEQFF. V usage is TRBV4-1 and J usage is TRBJ2-1, with TRBD1 identical over 7 bases. Germline CDR1 reads MGHRA; CDR2 reads YSYEKL. This CDR3 has 13 residues. The ends lost 5 bases at V and 8 bases at J; junction bases unmatched: 6.

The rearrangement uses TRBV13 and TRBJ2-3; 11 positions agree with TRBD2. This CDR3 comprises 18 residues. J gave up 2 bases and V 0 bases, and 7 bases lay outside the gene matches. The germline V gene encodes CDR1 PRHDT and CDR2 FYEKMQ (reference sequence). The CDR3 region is CASSLGRASGGITDTQYF. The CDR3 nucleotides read TGTGCCAGCAGCTTAGGCCGGGCTAGCGGGGGGATCACAGATACGCAGTATTTT. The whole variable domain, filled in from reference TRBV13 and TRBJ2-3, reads AAGVIQSPRHLIKEKRETATLKCYPIPRHDTVYWYQQGPGQDPQFLISFYEKMQSDKGSIPDRFSAQQFSDYHSELNMSSLELGDSALYFCASSLGRASGGITDTQYFGPGTRLTVL.

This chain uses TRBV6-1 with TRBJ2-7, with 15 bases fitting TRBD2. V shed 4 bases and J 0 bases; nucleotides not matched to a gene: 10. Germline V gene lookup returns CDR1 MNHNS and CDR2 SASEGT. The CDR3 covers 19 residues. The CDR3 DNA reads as TGTGCCAGCAGTGGGGCGTCCGGGACTAGCGGGGGGAGCTCCTACGAGCAGTACTTC. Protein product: CASSGASGTSGGSSYEQYF.

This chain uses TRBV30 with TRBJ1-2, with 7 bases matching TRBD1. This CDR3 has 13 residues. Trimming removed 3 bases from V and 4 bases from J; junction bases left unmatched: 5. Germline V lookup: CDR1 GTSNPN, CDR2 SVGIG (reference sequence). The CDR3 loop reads CAWRAGGSYGYTF. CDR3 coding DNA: TGTGCCTGGAGGGCAGGGGGTTCCTATGGCTACACCTTC.

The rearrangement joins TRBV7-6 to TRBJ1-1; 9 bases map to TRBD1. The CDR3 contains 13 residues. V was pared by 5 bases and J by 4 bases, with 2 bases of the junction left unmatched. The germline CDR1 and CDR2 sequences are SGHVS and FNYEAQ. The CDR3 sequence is CASSKGQGTEAFF. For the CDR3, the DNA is TGTGCCAGCAGCAAGGGACAGGGCACTGAAGCTTTCTTT.

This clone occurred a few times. CDR3 bases: TGCGCCAGCAGCCTGACAGGGGACATGAACACTGAAGCTTTCTTT. This sequence encodes CASSLTGDMNTEAFF. The chain joins TRBV5-1 to TRBJ1-1; 8 bases agree with TRBD1. Germline trimming cut 4 bases from V and 0 bases from J; bases unmatched to any gene: 5. Germline assignment: CDR1 SGHRS and CDR2 YFSETQ. This CDR3 spans 15 amino acids.

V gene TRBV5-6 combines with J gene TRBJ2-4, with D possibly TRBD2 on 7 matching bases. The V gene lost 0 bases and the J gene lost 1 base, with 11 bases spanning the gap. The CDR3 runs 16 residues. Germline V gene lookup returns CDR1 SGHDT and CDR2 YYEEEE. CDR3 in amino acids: CASSLGGGSAKNIQYF. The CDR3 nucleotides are TGTGCCAGCAGCTTGGGGGGGGGCTCGGCCAAAAACATTCAGTACTTC.

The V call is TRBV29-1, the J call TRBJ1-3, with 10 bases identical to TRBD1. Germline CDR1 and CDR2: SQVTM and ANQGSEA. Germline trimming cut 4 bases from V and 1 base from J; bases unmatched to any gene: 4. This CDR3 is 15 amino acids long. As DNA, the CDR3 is TGCAGCGTTGCCGGACAGGGGGGGTCTGGAAACACCATATATTTT. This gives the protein CSVAGQGGSGNTIYF.

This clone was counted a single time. CDR3 in DNA: TGTGCCAGCTCACCGACAGACAGGGGAGACATTCAGTACTTC. Translation gives CASSPTDRGDIQYF. V is TRBV18 and J is TRBJ2-4; TRBD1 matches 8 bases. Germline assignment: CDR1 KGHSH and CDR2 LQKENI. The V and J ends lost 3 bases and 8 bases, in that order; junction bases with no gene match: 6. The CDR3 has 14 residues.

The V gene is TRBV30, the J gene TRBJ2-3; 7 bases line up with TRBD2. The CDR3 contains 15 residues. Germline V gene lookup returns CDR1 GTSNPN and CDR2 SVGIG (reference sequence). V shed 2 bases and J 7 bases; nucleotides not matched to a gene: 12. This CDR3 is CAWSRRAGRGNTQYF. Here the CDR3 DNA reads TGTGCCTGGAGTCGGCGAGCGGGGAGGGGAAATACGCAGTATTTT.

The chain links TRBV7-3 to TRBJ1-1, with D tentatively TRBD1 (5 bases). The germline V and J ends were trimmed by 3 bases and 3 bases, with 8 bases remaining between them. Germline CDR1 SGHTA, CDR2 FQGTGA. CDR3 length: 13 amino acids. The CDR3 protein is CASSLTTDTEAFF. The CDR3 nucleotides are TGTGCCAGCAGCTTGACGACAGACACTGAAGCTTTCTTT.

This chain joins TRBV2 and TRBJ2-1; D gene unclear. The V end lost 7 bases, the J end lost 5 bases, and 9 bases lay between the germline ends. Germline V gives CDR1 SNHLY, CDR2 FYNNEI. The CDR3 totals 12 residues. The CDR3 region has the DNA TGTGCCAGCATGGGCTTGAACAATGAGCAGTTCTTC. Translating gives CASMGLNNEQFF.